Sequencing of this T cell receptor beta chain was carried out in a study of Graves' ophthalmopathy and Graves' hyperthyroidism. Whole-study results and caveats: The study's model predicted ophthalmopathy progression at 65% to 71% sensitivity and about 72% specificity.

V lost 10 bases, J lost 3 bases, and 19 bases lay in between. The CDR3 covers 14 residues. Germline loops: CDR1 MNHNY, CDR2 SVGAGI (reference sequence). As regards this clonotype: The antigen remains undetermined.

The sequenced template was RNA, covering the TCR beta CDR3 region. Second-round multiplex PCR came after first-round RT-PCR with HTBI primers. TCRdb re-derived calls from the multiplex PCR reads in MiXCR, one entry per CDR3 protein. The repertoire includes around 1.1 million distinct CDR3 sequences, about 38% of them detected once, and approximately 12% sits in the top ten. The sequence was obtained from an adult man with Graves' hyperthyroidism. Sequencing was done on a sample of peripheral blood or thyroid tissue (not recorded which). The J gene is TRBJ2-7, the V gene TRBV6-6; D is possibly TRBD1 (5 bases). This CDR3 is CATHQQGRNYEQYF. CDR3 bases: TGTGCCACGCACCAGCAGGGTAGAAACTACGAGCAGTACTTC.